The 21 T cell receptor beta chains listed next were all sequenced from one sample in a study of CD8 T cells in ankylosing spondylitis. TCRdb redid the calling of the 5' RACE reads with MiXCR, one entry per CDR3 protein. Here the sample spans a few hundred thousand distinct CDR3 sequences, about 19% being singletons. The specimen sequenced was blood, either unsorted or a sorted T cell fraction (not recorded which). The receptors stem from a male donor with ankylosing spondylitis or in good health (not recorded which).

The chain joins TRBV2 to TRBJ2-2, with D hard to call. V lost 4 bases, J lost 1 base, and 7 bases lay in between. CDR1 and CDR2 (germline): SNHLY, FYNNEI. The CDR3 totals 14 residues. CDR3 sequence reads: CASSVRQNTGELFF. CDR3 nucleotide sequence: TGTGCCAGCAGTGTCCGACAGAACACCGGGGAGCTGTTTTTT.

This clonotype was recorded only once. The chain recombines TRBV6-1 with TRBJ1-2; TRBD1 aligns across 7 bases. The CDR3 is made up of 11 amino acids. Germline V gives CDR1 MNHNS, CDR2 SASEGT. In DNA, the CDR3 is TGTGCGAGCGCACAGGGGAATGGCTACACCTTC. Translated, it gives CASAQGNGYTF.

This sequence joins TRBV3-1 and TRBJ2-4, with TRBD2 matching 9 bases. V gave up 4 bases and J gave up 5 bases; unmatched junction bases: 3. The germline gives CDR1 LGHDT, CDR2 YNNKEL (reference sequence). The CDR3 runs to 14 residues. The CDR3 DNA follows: TGTGCCAGCAGCCCCGCGGGGGGGCAAAACATTCAGTACTTC. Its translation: CASSPAGGQNIQYF.

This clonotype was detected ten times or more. CDR3: CATLDRGTYLSNQPQHF. In nucleotides, the CDR3 is TGCGCCACCCTAGACAGGGGCACCTATCTTAGCAATCAGCCCCAGCATTTT. The V and J genes are TRBV10-2 and TRBJ1-5; 8 nucleotides match TRBD1. With 10 bases clipped from V and 0 bases from J, the junction kept 14 bases outside the gene matches. This CDR3 is built from 17 residues. Germline lookup yields CDR1 WSHSY and CDR2 SAAADI.

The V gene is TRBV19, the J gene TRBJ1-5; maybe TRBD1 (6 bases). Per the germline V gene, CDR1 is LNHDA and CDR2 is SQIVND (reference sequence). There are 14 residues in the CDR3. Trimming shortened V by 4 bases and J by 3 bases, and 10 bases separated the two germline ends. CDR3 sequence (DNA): TGTGCCAGTAGTACAACAGGGAACAATCAGCCCCAGCATTTT. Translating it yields CASSTTGNNQPQHF.

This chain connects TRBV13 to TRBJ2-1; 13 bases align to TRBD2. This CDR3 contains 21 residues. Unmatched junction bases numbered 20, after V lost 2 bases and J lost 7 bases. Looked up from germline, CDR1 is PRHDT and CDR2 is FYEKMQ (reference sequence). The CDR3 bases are TGTGCCAGCAGCTTATACGCACGGACTAGCGGGAGAAGTACCGCACAAAATGAGCAGTTCTTC. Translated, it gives CASSLYARTSGRSTAQNEQFF.

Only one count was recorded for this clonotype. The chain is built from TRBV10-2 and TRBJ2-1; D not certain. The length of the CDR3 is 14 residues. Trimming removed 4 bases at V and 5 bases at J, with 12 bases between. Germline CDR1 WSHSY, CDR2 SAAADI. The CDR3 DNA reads TGCGCCAGCAGTGTCACTCTCTTTGACAATGAGCAGTTCTTC. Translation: CASSVTLFDNEQFF.

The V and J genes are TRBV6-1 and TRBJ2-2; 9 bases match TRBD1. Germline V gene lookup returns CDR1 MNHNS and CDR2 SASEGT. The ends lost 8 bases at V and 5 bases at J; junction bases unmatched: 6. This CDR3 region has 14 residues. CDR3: CASAPDRGTGELFF. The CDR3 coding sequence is TGTGCCAGCGCCCCTGACAGGGGGACCGGGGAGCTGTTTTTT.

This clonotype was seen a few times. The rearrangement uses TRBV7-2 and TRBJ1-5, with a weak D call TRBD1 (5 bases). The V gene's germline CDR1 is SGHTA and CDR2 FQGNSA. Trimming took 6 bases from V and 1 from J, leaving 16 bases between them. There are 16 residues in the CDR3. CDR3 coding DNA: TGTGCCAGCAGTCCCAGGGCCGGTATGAGCAATCAGCCCCAGCATTTT. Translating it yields CASSPRAGMSNQPQHF.

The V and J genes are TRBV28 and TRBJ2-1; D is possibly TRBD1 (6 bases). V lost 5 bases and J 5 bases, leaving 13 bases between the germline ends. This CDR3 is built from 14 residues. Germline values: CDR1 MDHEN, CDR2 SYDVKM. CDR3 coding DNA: TGTGCCAGCAGTATACAGGGTGGGGACAATGAGCAGTTCTTC. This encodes CASSIQGGDNEQFF.

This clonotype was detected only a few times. The CDR3 region has the DNA TGTGCCAGCAGCCCACCAGAGAGCTCCTACGAGCAGTACGTC. Translation gives CASSPPESSYEQYV. This chain joins TRBV9 and TRBJ2-7; D is undetermined. Germline V CDR1 and CDR2: SGDLS, YYNGEE. The CDR3 length is 14 residues. The V and J ends lost 4 bases and 0 bases respectively, with 11 bases between them.

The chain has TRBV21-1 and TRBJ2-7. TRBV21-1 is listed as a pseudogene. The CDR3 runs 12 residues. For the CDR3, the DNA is TGTGCCAGCGGCGGACGGTACTACGAGCAGTACGTC. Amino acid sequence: CASGGRYYEQYV.

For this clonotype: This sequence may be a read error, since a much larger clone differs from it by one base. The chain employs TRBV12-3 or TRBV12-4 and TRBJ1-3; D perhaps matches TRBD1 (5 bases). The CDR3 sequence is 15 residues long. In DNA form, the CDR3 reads TGTGCCAGCACCCCCGGGGGAGGGGTAGGAAACACCACATATTTT. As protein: CASTPGGGVGNTTYF.

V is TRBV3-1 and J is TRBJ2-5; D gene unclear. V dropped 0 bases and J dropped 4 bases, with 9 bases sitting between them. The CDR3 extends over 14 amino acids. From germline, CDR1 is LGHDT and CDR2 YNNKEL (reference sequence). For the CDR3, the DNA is TGTGCCAGCAGCCAAGATCCCAGATTAGAGACCCAGTACTTC. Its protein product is CASSQDPRLETQYF.

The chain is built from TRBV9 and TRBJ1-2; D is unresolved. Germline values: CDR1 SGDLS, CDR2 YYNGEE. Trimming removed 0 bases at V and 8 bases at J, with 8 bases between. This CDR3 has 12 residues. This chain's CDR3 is CASSVGVEGYTF. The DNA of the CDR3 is TGTGCCAGCAGCGTAGGAGTCGAAGGCTACACCTTC.

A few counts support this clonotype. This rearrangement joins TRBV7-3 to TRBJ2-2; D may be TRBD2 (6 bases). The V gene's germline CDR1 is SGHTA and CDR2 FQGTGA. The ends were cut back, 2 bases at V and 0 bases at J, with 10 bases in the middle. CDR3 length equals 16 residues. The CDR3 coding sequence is TGTGCCAGCAGCTTAGGCGGGGCCTCGAACACCGGGGAGCTGTTTTTT. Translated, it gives CASSLGGASNTGELFF.

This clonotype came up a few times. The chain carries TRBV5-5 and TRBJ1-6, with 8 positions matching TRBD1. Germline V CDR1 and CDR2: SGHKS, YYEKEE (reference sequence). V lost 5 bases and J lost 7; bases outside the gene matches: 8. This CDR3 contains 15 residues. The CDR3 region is CASSYSGGANSPLHF. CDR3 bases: TGTGCCAGCAGTTACTCAGGGGGCGCGAATTCACCCCTCCACTTT. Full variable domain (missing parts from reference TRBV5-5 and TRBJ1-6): DAGVTQSPTHLIKTRGQQVTLRCSPISGHKSVSWYQQVLGQGPQFIFQYYEKEERGRGNFPDRFSARQFPNYSSELNVNALLLGDSALYLCASSYSGGANSPLHFGNGTRLTVT.

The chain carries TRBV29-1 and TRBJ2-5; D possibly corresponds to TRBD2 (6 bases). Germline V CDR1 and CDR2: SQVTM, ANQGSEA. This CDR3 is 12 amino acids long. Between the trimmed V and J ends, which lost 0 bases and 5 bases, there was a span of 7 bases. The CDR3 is CSVEEGGETQYF. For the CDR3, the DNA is TGCAGCGTTGAAGAGGGAGGCGAGACCCAGTACTTC.

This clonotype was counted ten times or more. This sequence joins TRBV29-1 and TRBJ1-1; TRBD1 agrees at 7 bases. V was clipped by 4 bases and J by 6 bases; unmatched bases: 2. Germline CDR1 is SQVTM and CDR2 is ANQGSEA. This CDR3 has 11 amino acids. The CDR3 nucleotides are TGCAGCGTTGTGGGGACAGCTGAAGCTTTCTTT. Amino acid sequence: CSVVGTAEAFF.

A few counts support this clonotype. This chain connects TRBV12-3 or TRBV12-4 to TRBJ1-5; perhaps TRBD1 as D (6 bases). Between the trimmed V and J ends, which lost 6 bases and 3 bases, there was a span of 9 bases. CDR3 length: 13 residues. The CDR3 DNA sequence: TGTGCCAGCAGATCAGGGGACAATCAGCCCCAGCATTTT. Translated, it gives CASRSGDNQPQHF.

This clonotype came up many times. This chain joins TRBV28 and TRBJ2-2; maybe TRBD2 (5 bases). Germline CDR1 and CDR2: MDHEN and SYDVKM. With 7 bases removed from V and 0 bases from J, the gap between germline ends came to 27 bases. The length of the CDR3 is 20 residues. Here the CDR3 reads CASKTSVGGLNKPNTGELFF. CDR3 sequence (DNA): TGTGCCAGCAAGACCAGTGTCGGAGGACTGAATAAACCGAACACCGGGGAGCTGTTTTTT.